This T cell receptor (beta chain) was sequenced during a study of post-analysis software for immune sequencing data. Overall study findings and caveats: In patients, about five TRBV segments were more frequent than in controls, with TRBV5-6, TRBV5-1 and TRBV20-1 among them.

The table lists this clonotype with a few counts. The antigen is not known. The TCR beta cDNA libraries carried unique molecular identifiers. From the PCR reads, TCRdb called clonotypes with MiXCR, one entry per CDR3 protein. The profile covers a few hundred thousand distinct CDR3 sequences, with roughly 36% appearing a single time and roughly 13% taken by the ten largest. The ends were cut back, 2 bases at V and 0 bases at J, with 13 bases in the middle. The CDR3 loop spans 16 amino acids. The source material was blood. The clonotype was recovered from a girl aged 5-17 years with multiple sclerosis. The gene calls are TRBV12-3 or TRBV12-4 and TRBJ1-1, with D hard to call. CDR3 protein: CASSLRRVSVNTEAFF. CDR3 bases: TGTGCCAGCAGTTTACGAAGGGTGAGTGTGAACACTGAAGCTTTCTTT.